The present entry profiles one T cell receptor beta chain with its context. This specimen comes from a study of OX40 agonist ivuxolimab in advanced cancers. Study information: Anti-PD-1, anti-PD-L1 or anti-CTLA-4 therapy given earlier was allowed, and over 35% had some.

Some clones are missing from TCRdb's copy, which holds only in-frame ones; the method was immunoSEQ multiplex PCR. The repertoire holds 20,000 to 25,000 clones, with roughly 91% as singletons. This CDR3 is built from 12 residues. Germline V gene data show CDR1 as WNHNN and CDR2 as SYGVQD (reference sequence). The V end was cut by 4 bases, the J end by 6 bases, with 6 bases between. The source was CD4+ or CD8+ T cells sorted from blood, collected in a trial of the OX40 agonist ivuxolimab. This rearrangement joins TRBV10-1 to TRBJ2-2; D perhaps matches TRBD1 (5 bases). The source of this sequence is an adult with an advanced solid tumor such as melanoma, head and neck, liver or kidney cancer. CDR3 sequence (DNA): TGCGCCAGCAGTGCAGGGTCCGGGGAGCTGTTTTTT. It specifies CASSAGSGELFF.